Presented here are 21 T cell receptor beta chains from one specimen sequenced in a study of blood T cells in healthy people across ages. Then a second PCR, running about 6 to 11 cycles, was carried out with a sample-barcoded 5' primer and a J-beta primer mix. TCRdb re-derived calls from the 5' RACE reads in MiXCR, one entry per CDR3 protein. Of 1.5 million or so distinct CDR3 sequences listed, 42% are singletons. Sequencing was performed on blood. The receptors originated from a woman aged 18-35 years in good health.

This clonotype came up once. The chain joins TRBV29-1 to TRBJ2-1; a weak D match, TRBD1 (5 bases). Germline V lookup: CDR1 SQVTM, CDR2 ANQGSEA. The CDR3 spans 11 residues. V was pared by 6 bases and J by 5 bases, with 8 bases between. CDR3 region: CSVGENNEQFF. The DNA of the CDR3 is TGCAGCGTAGGGGAAAACAATGAGCAGTTCTTC.

V gene TRBV4-1 combines with J gene TRBJ1-6, with a tentative D call TRBD1 (6 bases). CDR3 size: 17 residues. V dropped 0 bases and J dropped 2 bases, with 11 bases sitting between them. The germline V gene encodes CDR1 MGHRA and CDR2 YSYEKL. As DNA, the CDR3 is TGCGCCAGCAGCCAAGATACAGGGAGAACCTATAATTCACCCCTCCACTTT. Protein product: CASSQDTGRTYNSPLHF.

The chain recombines TRBV12-3 or TRBV12-4 with TRBJ2-5; TRBD2 might be the D (6 bases). This CDR3 has 14 amino acids. V gave up 7 bases and J gave up 5 bases, with 17 bases separating them. CDR3 bases: TGTGCCAGCACCCCCCCGGGACTTGGGGAGACCCAGTACTTC. It codes for CASTPPGLGETQYF.

A remark on this clonotype: A clone one base away is much larger, so this may be a read error. This chain uses TRBV4-1 with TRBJ2-1; 7 nucleotides agree with TRBD1. The DNA end favors TRBJ2-7, so the J call may be wrong. The germline CDR1 and CDR2 sequences are MGHRA and YSYEKL. The CDR3 has 16 residues. For the CDR3, the DNA is TGCGCCAGCAGCCATTTACAGGGGAGCTCCTACAATGAGCAGTACTTC. This gives the protein CASSHLQGSSYNEQYF.

A single count supports this clonotype. The V and J genes are TRBV7-9 and TRBJ2-7, with 9 bases that match TRBD1. Per germline, CDR1 SEHNR and CDR2 FQNEAQ (reference sequence). With V trimmed by 7 bases and J by 2 bases, 15 bases remained unmatched. The CDR3 length is 17 residues. CDR3: CASTQVSAGTGPYEQYF. In DNA form, the CDR3 reads TGTGCCAGCACCCAAGTAAGTGCCGGGACAGGGCCCTACGAGCAGTACTTC. Looking up the rest from reference TRBV7-9 and TRBJ2-7 gives the full variable domain: DTGVSQNPRHKITKRGQNVTFRCDPISEHNRLYWYRQTLGQGPEFLTYFQNEAQLEKSRLLSDRFSAERPKGSFSTLEIQRTEQGDSAMYLCASTQVSAGTGPYEQYFGPGTRLTVT.

This clonotype has at least ten counts. The CDR3 DNA follows: TGTGCCAGCAGCCCGGGACTAGTTGGCGAGCAGTACTTC. This codes for CASSPGLVGEQYF. The chain has TRBV7-9 and TRBJ2-7, with 8 bases identical to TRBD2. After removal of 5 bases from V and 6 bases from J, the junction contained 6 bases not matched to a gene. Germline loops: CDR1 SEHNR, CDR2 FQNEAQ (reference sequence). This CDR3 region has 13 residues. Full variable domain (rest looked up from reference TRBV7-9 and TRBJ2-7): DTGVSQNPRHKITKRGQNVTFRCDPISEHNRLYWYRQTLGQGPEFLTYFQNEAQLEKSRLLSDRFSAERPKGSFSTLEIQRTEQGDSAMYLCASSPGLVGEQYFGPGTRLTVT.

The chain uses TRBV5-1 and TRBJ1-5; tentatively, D is TRBD1 (5 bases). CDR3 length: 15 amino acids. Germline CDR1 SGHRS, CDR2 YFSETQ. Trimming took off 1 base at V and 1 base at J, with 9 bases between the two ends. DNA for the CDR3: TGCGCCAGCAGCTTGAATTGGGACAGCAATCAGCCCCAGCATTTT. Its protein is CASSLNWDSNQPQHF. The full variable domain, rest sourced from reference TRBV5-1 and TRBJ1-5, is KAGVTQTPRYLIKTRGQQVTLSCSPISGHRSVSWYQQTPGQGLQFLFEYFSETQRNKGNFPGRFSGRQFSNSRSEMNVSTLELGDSALYLCASSLNWDSNQPQHFGDGTRLSIL.

The J gene is TRBJ1-6, the V gene TRBV14, with D unresolved. The germline gives CDR1 SGHDN, CDR2 FVKESK. V was cut by 4 bases and J by 2 bases, with 9 bases left in between. The CDR3 covers 15 residues. The DNA of the CDR3 is TGTGCCAGCAGCCCTAGACTCACCTATAATTCACCCCTCCACTTT. It encodes CASSPRLTYNSPLHF.

The CDR3 DNA reads as TGTGCCACCAGCAGACTGCTTCTTTGGGACGGCCTCAATCAGCCCCAGCATTTT. This codes for CATSRLLLWDGLNQPQHF. The V and J genes are TRBV15 and TRBJ1-5, with D maybe TRBD1 (5 bases). V dropped 2 bases and J dropped 3 bases, with 20 bases sitting between them. CDR1 is LNHNV, CDR2 YYDKDF, per germline (reference sequence). The CDR3 runs 18 residues.

This clonotype appeared a few times. Here the CDR3 DNA reads TGCGCCAGCAGCTTTCTGACAAGGGGGTTTTATGGCTACACCTTC. It specifies CASSFLTRGFYGYTF. The rearrangement uses TRBV5-1 and TRBJ1-2; D may be TRBD1 (6 bases). The CDR3 is 15 amino acids. V gave up 2 bases and J gave up 5 bases, with 16 bases separating them. Germline V CDR1 and CDR2: SGHRS, YFSETQ. The full variable domain, rest sourced from reference TRBV5-1 and TRBJ1-2, is KAGVTQTPRYLIKTRGQQVTLSCSPISGHRSVSWYQQTPGQGLQFLFEYFSETQRNKGNFPGRFSGRQFSNSRSEMNVSTLELGDSALYLCASSFLTRGFYGYTFGSGTRLTVV.

The chain is built from TRBV9 and TRBJ2-1; either TRBD1 or TRBD2 may fit D (5 bases each). This CDR3 has 14 residues. Germline loops: CDR1 SGDLS, CDR2 YYNGEE. V was clipped by 0 bases and J by 7 bases, with 11 bases between them. For the CDR3, the DNA is TGTGCCAGCAGCGTAGGGACGGGGCCTAATGAGCAGTTCTTC. Protein: CASSVGTGPNEQFF.

This chain joins TRBV11-2 and TRBJ2-1; D remains ambiguous. The CDR3 totals 16 residues. The germline gives CDR1 SGHAT, CDR2 FQNNGV. Trimming left V 3 bases short and J 4 bases short, with 16 bases between. This chain's CDR3 is CASSLASATVYNEQFF. The DNA of the CDR3 is TGTGCCAGCAGCTTGGCGTCGGCTACGGTATACAATGAGCAGTTCTTC.

This chain uses TRBV20-1 with TRBJ1-1, with D uncertain. Germline V CDR1 and CDR2: DFQATT, SNEGSKA (reference sequence). This CDR3 contains 12 residues. The V end lost 3 bases, the J end lost 0 bases, and 5 bases lay between the germline ends. CDR3 coding DNA: TGCAGTGCTAGTCGGGTGAACACTGAAGCTTTCTTT. This gives the protein CSASRVNTEAFF.

The CDR3 DNA follows: TGCAGTGCTAGAGACTCTAGCGGGGGGCACCAAGAGACCCAGTACTTC. Protein: CSARDSSGGHQETQYF. This chain connects TRBV20-1 to TRBJ2-7; TRBD2 matches 11 bases. The J call is doubtful: the DNA matches TRBJ2-5 better. Germline V CDR1 and CDR2: DFQATT, SNEGSKA (reference sequence). The CDR3 runs 16 residues.

This clonotype came up many times. The chain links TRBV29-1 to TRBJ2-7, with 10 bases fitting TRBD1. The junction had 6 bases not matched to a gene; V was cut back by 6 bases and J by 1 base. This CDR3 region has 14 residues. Germline-derived CDR1 and CDR2 are SQVTM and ANQGSEA. The CDR3: CSVRDRGGSYEQYF. In nucleotides, the CDR3 is TGCAGCGTCCGGGACAGGGGTGGGTCCTACGAGCAGTACTTC.

This clonotype turned up a few times. This chain uses TRBV29-1 with TRBJ2-7; TRBD2 is a possible D gene (6 bases). The CDR3 covers 14 residues. Trimming stripped 4 bases from V and 5 bases from J, with 18 bases between. Looked up from germline, CDR1 is SQVTM and CDR2 is ANQGSEA. This CDR3 is CSVAPGLLINEQYF. The CDR3 DNA reads TGCAGCGTTGCTCCGGGACTGCTAATAAACGAGCAGTACTTC.

This chain connects TRBV28 to TRBJ2-4; D might be TRBD1 or TRBD2, each matching 5 bases. The DNA end is more similar to TRBJ2-7, so the J call may be wrong. CDR3 length: 13 residues. Germline CDR1 is MDHEN and CDR2 is SYDVKM. The CDR3 sequence: CASSFGGTDEQYF. DNA of the CDR3: TGTGCCAGCAGTTTTGGGGGTACCGACGAGCAGTACTTC.

The chain links TRBV11-2 to TRBJ2-1, with TRBD2 identical over 11 bases. V shed 2 bases and J 3 bases; nucleotides not matched to a gene: 6. The CDR3 length is 17 residues. CDR1 and CDR2 (germline): SGHAT, FQNNGV. The CDR3 is CASSLRFGTSGYNEQFF. The CDR3 DNA reads TGTGCCAGCAGCTTAAGGTTCGGGACTAGCGGCTACAATGAGCAGTTCTTC.

The V gene is TRBV6-2 or TRBV6-3, the J gene TRBJ2-7; D call uncertain. Germline V gene data show CDR1 as MNHEY and CDR2 as SVGEGT. CDR3 length: 15 amino acids. V dropped 3 bases and J dropped 1 base, with 13 bases sitting between them. CDR3 residues: CASSYQVARSYEQYF. The CDR3 bases are TGTGCCAGCAGTTATCAGGTGGCGCGGTCCTACGAGCAGTACTTC.

This rearrangement joins TRBV20-1 to TRBJ2-7; 11 nucleotides match TRBD2. Germline values: CDR1 DFQATT, CDR2 SNEGSKA (reference sequence). The CDR3 runs 14 residues. V lost 5 bases and J lost 4; bases outside the gene matches: 7. The CDR3 protein is CSARTSGSTYEQYF. As DNA, the CDR3 is TGCAGTGCTCGCACTAGCGGGAGTACTTACGAGCAGTACTTC.

The chain employs TRBV12-5 and TRBJ2-3; D is uncertain. This CDR3 contains 12 residues. The germline V and J ends were trimmed by 2 bases and 5 bases, with 5 bases remaining between them. The germline CDR1 and CDR2 sequences are LGHNT and FRNRAP. The CDR3 spells CASGLLIDTQYF. The CDR3 DNA follows: TGTGCTAGTGGTTTGTTAATAGATACGCAGTATTTT.